This TCR beta chain was sequenced for a study of response to subunit inactivated influenza vaccine. In TCRdb, the RT-PCR reads were re-called with MiXCR into one record per CDR3 protein. This table has about 520,000 distinct CDR3 sequences, roughly 25% appearing once. In regard to this clonotype: No antigen is known for it.

Trimming at V came to 3 bases and at J to 5 bases, leaving 7 bases not matched to a gene. This CDR3 is 15 amino acids long. Germline CDR1 reads DFQATT; CDR2 reads SNEGSKA (reference sequence). Study observations and caveats: The study's authors posited that every seasonal influenza vaccination enlists few new T cells.

The material sequenced was CD4+ T cells sorted from PBMCs, taken roughly 5 days after vaccination. The source of this sequence is a man aged 50 to 59 who received an inactivated influenza vaccine. The chain recombines TRBV20-1 with TRBJ2-5, with 12 bases fitting TRBD1. The CDR3 sequence: CSASAGTGGEETQYF. The CDR3 DNA reads as TGCAGTGCTAGCGCCGGGACAGGGGGCGAGGAGACCCAGTACTTC.